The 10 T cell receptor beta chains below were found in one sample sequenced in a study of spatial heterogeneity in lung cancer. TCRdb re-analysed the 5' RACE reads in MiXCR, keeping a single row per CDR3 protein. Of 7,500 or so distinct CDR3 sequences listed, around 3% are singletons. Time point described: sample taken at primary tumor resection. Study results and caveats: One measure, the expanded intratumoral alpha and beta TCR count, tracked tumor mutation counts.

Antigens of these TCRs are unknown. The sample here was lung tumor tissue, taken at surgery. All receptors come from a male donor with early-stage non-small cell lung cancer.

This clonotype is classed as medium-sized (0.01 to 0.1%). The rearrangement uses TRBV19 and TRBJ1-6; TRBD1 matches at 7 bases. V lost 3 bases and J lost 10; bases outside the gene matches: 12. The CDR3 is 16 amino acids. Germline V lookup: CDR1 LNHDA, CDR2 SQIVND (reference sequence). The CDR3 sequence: CASSITSGGTGSPLHF. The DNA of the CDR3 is TGTGCCAGTAGTATTACCTCAGGGGGGACTGGATCACCCCTCCACTTT.

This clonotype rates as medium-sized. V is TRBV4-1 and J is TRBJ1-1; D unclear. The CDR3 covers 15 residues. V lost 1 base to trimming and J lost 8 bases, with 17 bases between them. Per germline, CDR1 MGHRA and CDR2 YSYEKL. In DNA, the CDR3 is TGCGCCAGCAGCCAAGTGAAGGATCTAGACCGAGAAGCTTTCTTT. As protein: CASSQVKDLDREAFF.

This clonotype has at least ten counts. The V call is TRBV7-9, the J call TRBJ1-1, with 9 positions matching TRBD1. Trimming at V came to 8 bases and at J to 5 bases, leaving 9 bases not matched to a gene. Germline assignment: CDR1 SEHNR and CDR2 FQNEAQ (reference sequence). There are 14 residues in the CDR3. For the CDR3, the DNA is TGTGCCAGCTCCTCATGGGGACAGGGTACTGAAGCTTTCTTT. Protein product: CASSSWGQGTEAFF.

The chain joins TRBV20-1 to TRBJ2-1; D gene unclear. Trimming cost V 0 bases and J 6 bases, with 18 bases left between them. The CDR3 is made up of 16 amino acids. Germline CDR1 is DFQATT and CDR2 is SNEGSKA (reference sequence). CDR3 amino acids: CSARDSVLGGVNEQFF. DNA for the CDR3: TGCAGTGCTAGAGATTCGGTCCTAGGCGGTGTCAATGAGCAGTTCTTC.

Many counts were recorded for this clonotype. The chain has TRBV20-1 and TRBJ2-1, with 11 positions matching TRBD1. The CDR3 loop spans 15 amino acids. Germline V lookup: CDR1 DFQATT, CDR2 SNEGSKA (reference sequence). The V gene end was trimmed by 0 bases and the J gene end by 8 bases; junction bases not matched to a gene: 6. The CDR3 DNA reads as TGCAGTGCTAGAGATTGGCGGGGACAGGGGGATGAGCAGTTCTTC. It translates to CSARDWRGQGDEQFF.

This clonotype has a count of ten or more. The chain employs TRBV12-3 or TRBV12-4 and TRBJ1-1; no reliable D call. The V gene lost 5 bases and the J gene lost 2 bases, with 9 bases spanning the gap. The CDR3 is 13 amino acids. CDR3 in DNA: TGTGCCAGCAGTCCTAACATAAACACTGAAGCTTTCTTT. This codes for CASSPNINTEAFF.

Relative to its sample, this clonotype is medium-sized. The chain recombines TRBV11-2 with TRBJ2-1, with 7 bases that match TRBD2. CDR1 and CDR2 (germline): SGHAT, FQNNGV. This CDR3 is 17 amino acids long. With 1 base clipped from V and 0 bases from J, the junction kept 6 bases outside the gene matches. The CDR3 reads CASSLGLAITSYNEQFF. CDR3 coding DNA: TGTGCCAGCAGCTTAGGACTAGCCATTACCTCCTACAATGAGCAGTTCTTC. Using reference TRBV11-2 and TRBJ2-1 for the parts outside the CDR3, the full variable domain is EAGVAQSPRYKIIEKRQSVAFWCNPISGHATLYWYQQILGQGPKLLIQFQNNGVVDDSQLPKDRFSAERLKGVDSTLKIQPAKLEDSAVYLCASSLGLAITSYNEQFFGPGTRLTVL.

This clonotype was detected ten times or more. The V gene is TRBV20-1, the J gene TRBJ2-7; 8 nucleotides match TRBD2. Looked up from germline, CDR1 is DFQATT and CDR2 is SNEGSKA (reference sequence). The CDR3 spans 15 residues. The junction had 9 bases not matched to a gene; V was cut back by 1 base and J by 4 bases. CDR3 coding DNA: TGCAGTGCTAGAGGGGCAGCGGGGGAGACTTACGAGCAGTACTTC. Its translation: CSARGAAGETYEQYF.

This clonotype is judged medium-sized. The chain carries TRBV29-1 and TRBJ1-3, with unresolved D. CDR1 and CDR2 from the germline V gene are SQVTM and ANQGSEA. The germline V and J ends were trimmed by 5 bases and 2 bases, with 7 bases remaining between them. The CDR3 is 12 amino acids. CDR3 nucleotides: TGCAGCGTTACAACACCTGGAAACACCATATATTTT. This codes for CSVTTPGNTIYF.

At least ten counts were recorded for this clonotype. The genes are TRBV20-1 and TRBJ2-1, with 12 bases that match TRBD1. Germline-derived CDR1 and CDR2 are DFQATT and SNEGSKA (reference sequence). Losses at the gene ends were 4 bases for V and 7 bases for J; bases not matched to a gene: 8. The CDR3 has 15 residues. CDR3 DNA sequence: TGCAGTGCTACTCCCGGGACAGGGGGCGGGAATGAGCAGTTCTTC. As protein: CSATPGTGGGNEQFF.